The sequence of this TCR beta chain was determined in a study of T-cell reconstitution after alpha-beta-depleted transplantation in children. Study-level results: From surviving recipient T cells and thymic progenitors came the high day-60 TCRbeta diversity observed in some patients. Expanded graft clones numbering several hundred reportedly gave rise to alpha-beta T cells about two months after transplant.

This sample's TCRbeta library carried unique molecular identifier barcodes. TCRdb re-analysed the PCR reads in MiXCR, keeping a single row per CDR3 protein. The sample contains fewer than 700,000 distinct CDR3 sequences, 13% of which appear only once. The CDR3 spans 15 residues. CDR1 SSHAT and CDR2 FNYEAQ come from the germline V gene (reference sequence). A note on this clonotype: Its specificity is not known.

Here the sequenced sample was PBMCs, mostly from graft donor cells, taken 360 days after TCRalphabeta/CD19-depleted stem cell transplant. This sequence joins TRBV7-7 and TRBJ2-2, with TRBD2 identical over 12 bases. This TCR came from a male patient aged 10 to 17 who had a stem cell transplant for acute myeloid leukemia, so the T cells may come from the graft donor. DNA for the CDR3: TGTACTAGCACCCTAGCGGGAGGGCACACCGGGGAGCTGTTTTTT. Translation gives CTSTLAGGHTGELFF.